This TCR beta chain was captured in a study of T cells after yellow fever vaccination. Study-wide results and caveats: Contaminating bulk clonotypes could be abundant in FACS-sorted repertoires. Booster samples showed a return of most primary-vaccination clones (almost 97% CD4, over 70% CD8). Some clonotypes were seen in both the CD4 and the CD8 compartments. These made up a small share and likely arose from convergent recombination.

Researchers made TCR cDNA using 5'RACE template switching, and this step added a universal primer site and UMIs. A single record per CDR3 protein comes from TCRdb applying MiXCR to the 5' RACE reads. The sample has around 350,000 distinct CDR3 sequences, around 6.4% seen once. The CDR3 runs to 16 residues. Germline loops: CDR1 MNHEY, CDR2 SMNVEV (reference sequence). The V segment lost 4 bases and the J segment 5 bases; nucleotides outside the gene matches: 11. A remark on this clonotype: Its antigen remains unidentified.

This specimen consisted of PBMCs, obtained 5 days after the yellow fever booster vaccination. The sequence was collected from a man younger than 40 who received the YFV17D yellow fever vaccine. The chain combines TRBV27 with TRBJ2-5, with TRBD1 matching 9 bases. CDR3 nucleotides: TGTGCCAGCAGTTCTCCCCCCCACAGGGGGCTGGAGACCCAGTACTTC. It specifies CASSSPPHRGLETQYF.